Listed below are T cell receptor beta chains from one sample, sequenced in a study of blood T cells in healthy people across ages. TCRdb fed the 5' RACE reads into MiXCR, producing one record per CDR3 protein. The table has 580,000 or so distinct CDR3 sequences, roughly 48% seen once. The sample taken for sequencing was blood. Receptor source: a man older than 75 in good health. The CDR3 runs from the conserved cysteine through the conserved F or W. A D gene is named only where the DNA matches it firmly. Rows give clone size only sometimes, using once, few, many, or a class for an expanded clone.

>.|TRBJ2-1|TRBV20-1|few
CSASSGQYYNEQFF
TGCAGTGCTAGCAGCGGACAGTACTACAATGAGCAGTTCTTC
>.|TRBJ2-7|TRBV20-1|.
CSARLAGVPEQYF
TGCAGTGCTAGACTAGCAGGAGTTCCCGAGCAGTACTTC
>.|TRBJ2-1|TRBV2|.
CATYGGLGSGNEQFF
TGTGCCACCTACGGGGGACTGGGCTCTGGGAATGAGCAGTTCTTC
>.|TRBJ2-7|TRBV30|.
CAWSRRGHPTYEQYF
TGTGCCTGGAGTCGGCGGGGACACCCAACCTACGAGCAGTACTTC
>.|TRBJ2-1|TRBV4-3|.
CASSQGMGGYNEQFF
TGCGCCAGCAGCCAAGGGATGGGGGGCTACAATGAGCAGTTCTTC
>.|TRBJ2-7|TRBV6-1|.
CASKVVAGPAYEQYF
TGTGCCAGCAAGGTCGTGGCAGGACCCGCCTACGAGCAGTACTTC
>.|TRBJ2-1|TRBV2|few
CASSAPGRGAYNEQFF
TGTGCCAGCAGTGCCCCGGGGAGGGGGGCCTACAATGAGCAGTTCTTC
>TRBD1|TRBJ2-6|TRBV5-1|many
CASSDGTGNSGANVLTF
TGCGCCAGCAGCGACGGGACAGGGAACTCTGGGGCCAACGTCCTGACTTTC
>.|TRBJ1-1|TRBV30|once
CAWSIGNTEAFF
TGTGCCTGGAGTATAGGGAACACTGAAGCTTTCTTT
>TRBD1|TRBJ2-7|TRBV5-6|.
CASSWGTDAYEQYF
TGTGCCAGCAGCTGGGGGACAGATGCCTACGAGCAGTACTTC
>TRBD1|TRBJ2-1|TRBV20-1|.
CSARRDSYNEQFF
TGCAGTGCTAGAAGGGACAGCTACAATGAGCAGTTCTTC
>TRBD2|TRBJ2-7|TRBV6-5|many
CASSYEGGYSYEQYF
TGTGCCAGCAGTTACGAGGGAGGGTACAGCTACGAGCAGTACTTC
>TRBD1|TRBJ2-1|TRBV5-4|.
CASSSRGQGDIEQFF
TGTGCCAGCAGCTCTAGGGGACAGGGCGACATCGAGCAGTTCTTC
>.|TRBJ2-5|TRBV27|.
CASSSIGGEETQYF
TGTGCCAGCAGTTCAATAGGGGGGGAAGAGACCCAGTACTTC
>.|TRBJ2-3|TRBV5-1|.
CASSLISGVVTDTQYF
TGCGCCAGCAGCTTAATTTCGGGTGTAGTCACAGATACGCAGTATTTT
>.|TRBJ1-5|TRBV6-2/TRBV6-3|.
CASSSGEVHQPQHF
TGTGCCAGCAGTTCTGGGGAGGTCCATCAGCCCCAGCATTTT
>.|TRBJ2-1|TRBV12-3/TRBV12-4|few
CASRQRQQGNEQFF
TGTGCCAGCAGACAACGGCAACAGGGAAATGAGCAGTTCTTC
>.|TRBJ2-5|TRBV11-3|.
CASSKSGETQYF
TGTGCCAGCAGCAAAAGCGGGGAGACCCAGTACTTC
>.|TRBJ2-3|TRBV7-8|.
CASSLRDSGSGDTQYF
TGTGCCAGCAGCTTAAGGGATAGCGGCAGTGGGGATACGCAGTATTTT
>.|TRBJ2-1|TRBV12-3/TRBV12-4|.
CASRRVGGVDNEQFF
TGTGCCAGCAGGCGCGTCGGCGGGGTAGATAATGAGCAGTTCTTC
>.|TRBJ1-1|TRBV27|few
CASSLSRITEAFF
TGTGCCAGCAGTTTAAGTCGGATCACTGAAGCTTTCTTT
>.|TRBJ2-3|TRBV24-1|few
CATSDRETDTQYF
TGTGCCACCAGTGACAGGGAAACAGATACGCAGTATTTT
>.|TRBJ2-3|TRBV7-2|.
CASMAGRPDTQYF
TGTGCCAGCATGGCGGGGAGGCCAGATACGCAGTATTTT
>TRBD1|TRBJ2-3|TRBV6-5|.
CASRRQGVTDTQYF
TGTGCCAGCAGACGACAGGGGGTCACAGATACGCAGTATTTT
>.|TRBJ2-7|TRBV3-1|few
CASSHRVGAYEQYF
TGTGCCAGCAGCCACAGGGTTGGAGCCTACGAGCAGTACTTC
>TRBD1|TRBJ2-1|TRBV7-2|few
CASSARQGRNEQFF
TGTGCCAGCAGCGCGAGACAGGGTCGCAATGAGCAGTTCTTC
>.|TRBJ2-6|TRBV6-4|few
CASSPGHTGANVLTF
TGTGCCAGCAGTCCGGGACACACTGGGGCCAACGTCCTGACTTTC